This T cell receptor beta chain was captured by sequencing in a study of early T cells in non-severe SARS-CoV-2 infection. Study-wide points: There was a bias toward anti-spike CD8 responses in VDJdb matching, which missed private and CD4 specificities.

Remarks on this clonotype: The target antigen is unknown. This sequence may be a read error, since a much larger clone differs from it by one base.

Tagging with unique molecular identifiers was applied to individual cDNA molecules. TCRdb fed the 5' RACE reads into MiXCR, producing one record per CDR3 protein. This table holds 42,000 or so distinct CDR3 sequences, approximately 6.3% found once. Germline lookup yields CDR1 SGHRS and CDR2 YFSETQ. CDR3 length equals 14 residues. The specimen was whole blood, collected at baseline. The gene calls are TRBV5-1 and TRBJ1-6, with unresolved D. This clonotype was obtained from an adult who was a healthcare worker with PCR-confirmed SARS-CoV-2 infection or an uninfected control (not recorded which). The DNA of the CDR3 is TGCGCCAGCAGCTTGAAAGGACGGAATTCACTCCTCCACTTT. Protein: CASSLKGRNSLLHF.